Below, 4 T cell receptor beta chains from the same sample are listed, as sequenced in a study of T cell repertoires in cytomegalovirus infection. Via MiXCR, TCRdb re-called the reads, giving one row per CDR3 protein. The data contain approximately 1,000,000 distinct CDR3 sequences, roughly a third of them singletons. These receptors are not linked to any known antigen. This specimen consisted of cultured CD8+ T cells from PBMCs, obtained from culture after CMV antigen stimulation. All receptors derive from a human donor in good health (CMV status not recorded). Some clones in this sample may be carry-over from other donors' samples.

This clonotype was counted ten times or more. The chain recombines TRBV6-2 or TRBV6-3 with TRBJ2-1; no definite D call. Germline V CDR1 and CDR2: MNHEY, SVGEGT. The length of the CDR3 is 14 residues. Trimming cost V 1 base and J 3 bases, with 7 bases left between them. CDR3 loop: CASSYLQNYNEQFF. CDR3 coding DNA: TGTGCCAGCAGTTACTTGCAAAACTACAATGAGCAGTTCTTC.

A few counts support this clonotype. The chain has TRBV12-3 or TRBV12-4 and TRBJ2-2; D is uncertain. The CDR3 spans 13 residues. Trimming removed 7 bases at V and 4 bases at J, with 10 bases between. The CDR3 bases are TGTGCCAGCACGAGGTTCGGCACCGGGGAGCTGTTTTTT. Its protein product is CASTRFGTGELFF.

The J gene is TRBJ1-2, the V gene TRBV7-9, with D unresolved. Germline lookup yields CDR1 SEHNR and CDR2 FQNEAQ (reference sequence). The V end was cut by 1 base, the J end by 10 bases, with 10 bases between. The CDR3 sequence is 12 residues long. CDR3 nucleotides: TGTGCCAGCAGCTTAGTGGCGGGAGACTACACCTTC. Residues: CASSLVAGDYTF.

This clonotype has only a few counts. The V call is TRBV7-6, the J call TRBJ2-2, with 8 positions matching TRBD2. This CDR3 is 18 amino acids long. From germline, CDR1 is SGHVS and CDR2 FNYEAQ. V was pared by 0 bases and J by 2 bases, with 8 bases of the junction left unmatched. The DNA of the CDR3 is TGTGCCAGCAGCTTAGCCTTCTATAGCGGGGATAACACCGGGGAGCTGTTTTTT. This translates into CASSLAFYSGDNTGELFF. Based on the CDR3 plus reference TRBV7-6 and TRBJ2-2, the full variable domain is GAGVSQSPRYKVTKRGQDVALRCDPISGHVSLYWYRQALGQGPEFLTYFNYEAQQDKSGLPNDRFSAERPEGSISTLTIQRTEQRDSAMYRCASSLAFYSGDNTGELFFGEGSRLTVL.